These 24 T cell receptor beta chains share one sample of origin, sequenced in a study of CD8+ T cells in alopecia areata (dated by TCRdb to the late 2010s). The method was the immunoSEQ multiplex PCR assay. RNA was extracted from all samples and reverse transcribed into cDNA as template for TCR sequencing. TCRdb limited this immuneACCESS table to in-frame rearrangements with V and J called. A share of clones is missing; checked studies link under half to unresolved V genes, and the rest is unexplained. The sample table contains about 200,000 clones; only one count was recorded for roughly three fifths of them. The ten largest clones represent around 5.1% of the sample. The sequencing sample was made of CD8+ T cells sorted from blood. These receptors originate from a human donor in good health.

This chain joins TRBV4-1 and TRBJ1-2; D remains unclear. The germline V gene has CDR1 MGHRA and CDR2 YSYEKL. This CDR3 region has 14 residues. The V and J ends lost 0 bases and 7 bases respectively, with 12 bases between them. The CDR3 sequence: CASSQERAGVGYTF. CDR3 DNA sequence: TGCGCCAGCAGCCAAGAGCGGGCGGGTGTTGGCTACACCTTC.

This chain links TRBV15 with TRBJ2-7; no clear D. The V end was cut by 3 bases, the J end by 5 bases, with 17 bases between. Germline V CDR1 and CDR2: LNHNV, YYDKDF (reference sequence). The CDR3 covers 15 residues. CDR3 amino acids: CATSSEYSLIDEQYF. Written as DNA, the CDR3 is TGTGCCACCAGCAGTGAGTACAGTCTTATCGACGAGCAGTACTTC. The entire variable domain, with the rest obtained from reference TRBV15 and TRBJ2-7, is as follows: DAMVIQNPRYQVTQFGKPVTLSCSQTLNHNVMYWYQQKSSQAPKLLFHYYDKDFNNEADTPDNFQSRRPNTSFCFLDIRSPGLGDTAMYLCATSSEYSLIDEQYFGPGTRLTVT.

On this clone: A junction end diverges from the germline sequence, so it may reflect a read error. The chain uses TRBV6-5 and TRBJ2-3, with D perhaps given as TRBD1 or TRBD2 (5 bases each). This CDR3 contains 11 residues. Looked up from germline, CDR1 is MNHEY and CDR2 is SVGAGI. This chain's CDR3 is CPRGGTDTQYF. The CDR3 region has the DNA TGCCCTCGAGGGGGCACAGATACGCAGTATTTT.

The chain joins TRBV6-1 to TRBJ2-5; 7 positions agree with TRBD1. CDR3 length: 13 amino acids. J gave up 5 bases and V 6 bases, and 6 bases lay outside the gene matches. Germline CDR1 is MNHNS and CDR2 is SASEGT. The CDR3 protein is CASRDRLWETQYF. The CDR3 nucleotides are TGTGCCAGCAGGGACAGGCTGTGGGAGACCCAGTACTTC.

This rearrangement joins TRBV6-5 to TRBJ1-1; D is perhaps TRBD1 (5 bases). This CDR3 contains 14 residues. Germline assignment: CDR1 MNHEY and CDR2 SVGAGI. Trimming removed 4 bases at V and 1 base at J, with 10 bases between. CDR3 protein: CASSSSGTNTEAFF. The CDR3 DNA is TGTGCCAGCAGTTCGAGCGGGACGAACACTGAAGCTTTCTTT.

The V and J genes are TRBV6-1 and TRBJ2-7, with D maybe TRBD1 (6 bases). Germline V gene sequence: CDR1 MNHNS, CDR2 SASEGT. The V end was cut by 0 bases, the J end by 2 bases, with 14 bases between. The CDR3 length is 16 residues. The CDR3 spells CASSEAWGHPPYEQYF. DNA for the CDR3: TGTGCCAGCAGTGAAGCGTGGGGGCATCCCCCCTACGAGCAGTACTTC.

The rearrangement links TRBV5-1 to TRBJ2-7; D may be TRBD1 (5 bases). CDR3 length equals 11 residues. The V end lost 5 bases, the J end lost 3 bases, and 6 bases lay between the germline ends. The V gene's germline CDR1 is SGHRS and CDR2 YFSETQ. CDR3 coding DNA: TGCGCCAGCAGAGGGGACTACGAGCAGTACTTC. It translates to CASRGDYEQYF.

The chain carries TRBV7-7 and TRBJ2-3; 13 bases align to TRBD2. CDR3 size: 16 residues. Looked up from germline, CDR1 is SSHAT and CDR2 is FNYEAQ (reference sequence). V dropped 5 bases and J dropped 4; count of bases not matched to a gene: 6. The CDR3 sequence: CASSPRTSGGPDTQYF. The CDR3 DNA reads as TGTGCCAGCAGCCCACGGACTAGCGGGGGCCCAGATACGCAGTATTTT.

This clone was counted only a few times. The chain recombines TRBV6-5 with TRBJ2-3, with a weak D call TRBD2 (5 bases). The CDR3 consists of 12 residues. Deletions cut 2 bases from V and 5 bases from J, with 5 bases between. The germline V gene encodes CDR1 MNHEY and CDR2 SVGAGI. The DNA of the CDR3 is TGTGCCAGCAGTTACGAGGGAGATACGCAGTATTTT. This gives the protein CASSYEGDTQYF.

This clone was detected only a few times. The rearrangement joins TRBV6-6 to TRBJ2-7; 9 bases align to TRBD2. This CDR3 spans 14 amino acids. After removal of 7 bases from V and 4 bases from J, the junction contained 8 bases not matched to a gene. CDR1 is MNHNY and CDR2 is SVGAGI in the germline V gene (reference sequence). The DNA for the CDR3 is TGTGCCAGCAAATCGTCTAGCGGGGATTACGAGCAGTACTTC. It translates to CASKSSSGDYEQYF.

This clone turned up a few times. The chain links TRBV7-9 to TRBJ1-1; a weak D match, TRBD1 (5 bases). Deletions cut 6 bases from V and 4 bases from J, with 12 bases between. CDR1 and CDR2 from the germline V gene are SEHNR and FQNEAQ (reference sequence). The CDR3 totals 13 residues. CDR3: CASRPTAITEAFF. Written as DNA, the CDR3 is TGTGCCAGCAGACCGACAGCGATCACTGAAGCTTTCTTT.

The chain uses TRBV13 and TRBJ2-1; maybe TRBD2 (5 bases). This CDR3 region has 14 residues. V was trimmed by 5 bases and J by 8 bases, leaving 16 bases between them. The germline V gene encodes CDR1 PRHDT and CDR2 FYEKMQ (reference sequence). CDR3 loop: CASSVAVERDEQFF. Written as DNA, the CDR3 is TGTGCCAGCAGCGTGGCGGTGGAGAGGGATGAGCAGTTCTTC.

J is TRBJ1-5 and V is TRBV2; D gene uncertain. CDR1 SNHLY and CDR2 FYNNEI come from the germline V gene. The CDR3 is 15 residues long. Trimming left V 6 bases short and J 2 bases short, with 14 bases between. Here the CDR3 reads CASSEYSQRNQPQHF. For the CDR3, the DNA is TGTGCCAGCAGCGAATATTCACAGCGCAATCAGCCCCAGCATTTT.

The CDR3 DNA follows: TGTGCCAGCAGGAGCGAAAGCTATGGCTACACCTTC. It specifies CASRSESYGYTF. V and J are TRBV7-9 and TRBJ1-2; no definite D call. There are 12 residues in the CDR3. In germline, CDR1 is SEHNR, CDR2 FQNEAQ (reference sequence). V gave up 6 bases and J gave up 4 bases, with 9 bases separating them.

This clone was detected only a few times. Here the CDR3 DNA reads TGCGCCAGCAGCTTGGACTCCCCAGGGTACGGCTACACCTTC. This translates into CASSLDSPGYGYTF. J is TRBJ1-2 and V is TRBV5-1; a possible D gene is TRBD1 (5 bases). V was pared by 0 bases and J by 8 bases, with 14 bases between. The CDR3 length is 14 residues. Per germline, CDR1 SGHRS and CDR2 YFSETQ.

CDR3 sequence reads: CASSPMREGGETQYF. CDR3 in DNA: TGTGCCAGCAGTCCGATGAGGGAGGGAGGGGAGACCCAGTACTTC. The rearrangement uses TRBV27 and TRBJ2-5; 7 bases line up with TRBD2. The CDR3 loop spans 15 amino acids. Losses at the gene ends were 5 bases for V and 5 bases for J; bases not matched to a gene: 11. CDR1 and CDR2 from the germline V gene are MNHEY and SMNVEV (reference sequence).

This chain connects TRBV4-1 to TRBJ2-1; D is perhaps TRBD1 or TRBD2 (5 bases each). Germline CDR1 MGHRA, CDR2 YSYEKL. This CDR3 contains 14 residues. The germline V and J ends were trimmed by 0 bases and 9 bases, with 12 bases remaining between them. The CDR3 here is CASSQEGRLLEQFF. CDR3 bases: TGCGCCAGCAGCCAAGAGGGACGGCTACTTGAGCAGTTCTTC.

The chain has TRBV4-1 and TRBJ1-6, with TRBD1 matching 9 bases. The CDR3 runs 16 residues. The V and J ends lost 2 bases and 6 bases, in that order; junction bases with no gene match: 5. Germline CDR1 MGHRA, CDR2 YSYEKL. Here the CDR3 DNA reads TGCGCCAGCAGCCAAACGACAGGGGGAGGTAATTCACCCCTCCACTTT. Translation gives CASSQTTGGGNSPLHF.

This sequence joins TRBV15 and TRBJ2-6; D is undetermined. Germline loops: CDR1 LNHNV, CDR2 YYDKDF (reference sequence). This CDR3 region has 17 residues. V lost 0 bases to trimming and J lost 0 bases, with 9 bases between them. The CDR3 region has the DNA TGTGCCACCAGCAGAGATCGTCGGACCTCTGGGGCCAACGTCCTGACTTTC. Encoded protein: CATSRDRRTSGANVLTF. Drawing the rest from reference TRBV15 and TRBJ2-6, the complete variable domain is DAMVIQNPRYQVTQFGKPVTLSCSQTLNHNVMYWYQQKSSQAPKLLFHYYDKDFNNEADTPDNFQSRRPNTSFCFLDIRSPGLGDTAMYLCATSRDRRTSGANVLTFGAGSRLTVL.

This clone has a handful of counts. The sample contains more than one DNA sequence encoding this CDR3. This chain links TRBV29-1 with TRBJ1-1, with D possibly matching TRBD1 (6 bases). The CDR3 spans 12 residues. CDR1 SQVTM and CDR2 ANQGSEA come from the germline V gene. V lost 6 bases, J lost 1 base, and 9 bases lay in between. CDR3 region: CSVLQGNTEAFF. As DNA, the CDR3 is TGCAGCGTCTTACAGGGGAACACTGAAGCTTTCTTT.

Only a few counts were recorded for this clone. The rearrangement joins TRBV29-1 to TRBJ2-2; no definite D call. Germline V lookup: CDR1 SQVTM, CDR2 ANQGSEA. The CDR3 has 15 amino acids. The V gene lost 4 bases and the J gene lost 2 bases, with 14 bases spanning the gap. The CDR3, as DNA: TGCAGCGTTGTATGGGCAGATCAAAACACCGGGGAGCTGTTTTTT. It encodes CSVVWADQNTGELFF.

In regard to this clone: Distinct nucleotide sequences in the sample also encode this CDR3. V is TRBV29-1 and J is TRBJ1-2, with D maybe TRBD1 (5 bases). The V and J ends lost 6 bases and 1 base respectively, with 6 bases between them. There are 11 residues in the CDR3. Looked up from germline, CDR1 is SQVTM and CDR2 is ANQGSEA. The CDR3: CSVDSNYGYTF. The CDR3 nucleotides read TGCAGCGTCGACAGTAACTATGGCTACACCTTC.

V is TRBV7-9 and J is TRBJ2-2; D unclear. The CDR3 extends over 14 amino acids. V was cut by 5 bases and J by 1 base, with 8 bases left in between. Germline loops: CDR1 SEHNR, CDR2 FQNEAQ (reference sequence). The chain's CDR3 is CASSPKKNTGELFF. CDR3 coding DNA: TGTGCCAGCAGCCCTAAAAAGAACACCGGGGAGCTGTTTTTT.

The chain combines TRBV4-1 with TRBJ2-7; 10 nucleotides match TRBD1. V lost 6 bases to trimming and J lost 3 bases; unmatched junction nucleotides: 5. This CDR3 region has 14 residues. Germline assignment: CDR1 MGHRA and CDR2 YSYEKL. The CDR3 loop reads CASSMGQGNYEQYF. CDR3 DNA: TGCGCCAGCAGTATGGGACAGGGGAACTACGAGCAGTACTTC.